These 5 T cell receptor beta chains were sequenced from one sample in a study of blood T cell repertoires in COVID-19. Generated by immunoSEQ multiplex PCR, the TCRdb table keeps only in-frame clones and is missing some. The sample shows 200,000 to 300,000 clones, approximately 84% of them seen only once. Material: peripheral blood. Every receptor here comes from a man aged 45-60 years with acute or convalescent COVID-19.

The chain employs TRBV7-9 and TRBJ2-1; D might be TRBD1 (5 bases). This CDR3 is 12 amino acids long. CDR1 SEHNR and CDR2 FQNEAQ come from the germline V gene (reference sequence). Trimming took off 7 bases at V and 8 bases at J, with 12 bases between the two ends. The CDR3 region is CASTLRGHEQFF. DNA for the CDR3: TGTGCCAGCACCCTAAGGGGCCATGAGCAGTTCTTC.

The V and J genes are TRBV19 and TRBJ1-5; 7 bases map to TRBD1. J gave up 4 bases and V 5 bases, and 8 bases lay outside the gene matches. This CDR3 is 15 amino acids long. Germline V gives CDR1 LNHDA, CDR2 SQIVND (reference sequence). As DNA, the CDR3 is TGTGCCAGTAGTCCCGCCCCGACAGGGAATCAGCCCCAGCATTTT. Its protein product is CASSPAPTGNQPQHF. The complete variable domain, with remaining parts taken from reference TRBV19 and TRBJ1-5, reads DGGITQSPKYLFRKEGQNVTLSCEQNLNHDAMYWYRQDPGQGLRLIYYSQIVNDFQKGDIAEGYSVSREKKESFPLTVTSAQKNPTAFYLCASSPAPTGNQPQHFGDGTRLSIL.

The chain combines TRBV18 with TRBJ2-2, with 7 nucleotides matching TRBD1. V was clipped by 2 bases and J by 4 bases; unmatched bases: 4. The CDR3 runs 15 residues. Germline values: CDR1 KGHSH, CDR2 LQKENI. CDR3 in amino acids: CASSPGDRGTGELFF. The CDR3 bases are TGTGCCAGCTCACCAGGGGACAGAGGCACCGGGGAGCTGTTTTTT.

This chain connects TRBV9 to TRBJ2-3, with D hard to call. Germline V gene sequence: CDR1 SGDLS, CDR2 YYNGEE. This CDR3 has 16 amino acids. The V end was cut by 4 bases, the J end by 4 bases, with 19 bases between. The CDR3 loop reads CASSPRRDIVSDTQYF. In DNA, the CDR3 is TGTGCCAGCAGCCCAAGGCGAGACATAGTTTCAGATACGCAGTATTTT.

The rearrangement links TRBV3-1 (or the pseudogene TRBV3-2) to TRBJ1-5; 9 bases are shared with TRBD1. The germline V gene has CDR1 LGHDT and CDR2 YNNKEL (reference sequence). The CDR3 is 15 amino acids. The trim removed 2 bases at V and 7 bases at J, leaving 6 bases unmatched. The CDR3 sequence is CASSQQGQGGQPQHF. CDR3 nucleotide sequence: TGTGCCAGCAGCCAACAGGGACAGGGTGGACAGCCCCAGCATTTT.